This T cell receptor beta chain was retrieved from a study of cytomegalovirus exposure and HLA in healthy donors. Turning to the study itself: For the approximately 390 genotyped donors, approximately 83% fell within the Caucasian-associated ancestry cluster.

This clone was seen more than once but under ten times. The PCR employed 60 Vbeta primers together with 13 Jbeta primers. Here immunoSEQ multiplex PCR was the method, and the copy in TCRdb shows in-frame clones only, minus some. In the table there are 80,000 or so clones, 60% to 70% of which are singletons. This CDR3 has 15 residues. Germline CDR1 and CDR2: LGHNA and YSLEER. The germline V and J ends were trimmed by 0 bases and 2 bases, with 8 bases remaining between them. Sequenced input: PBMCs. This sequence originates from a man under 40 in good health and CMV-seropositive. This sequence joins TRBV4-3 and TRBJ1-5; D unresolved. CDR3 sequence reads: CASSQDRRGNQPQHF. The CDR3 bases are TGCGCCAGCAGCCAAGATAGGAGGGGCAATCAGCCCCAGCATTTT.